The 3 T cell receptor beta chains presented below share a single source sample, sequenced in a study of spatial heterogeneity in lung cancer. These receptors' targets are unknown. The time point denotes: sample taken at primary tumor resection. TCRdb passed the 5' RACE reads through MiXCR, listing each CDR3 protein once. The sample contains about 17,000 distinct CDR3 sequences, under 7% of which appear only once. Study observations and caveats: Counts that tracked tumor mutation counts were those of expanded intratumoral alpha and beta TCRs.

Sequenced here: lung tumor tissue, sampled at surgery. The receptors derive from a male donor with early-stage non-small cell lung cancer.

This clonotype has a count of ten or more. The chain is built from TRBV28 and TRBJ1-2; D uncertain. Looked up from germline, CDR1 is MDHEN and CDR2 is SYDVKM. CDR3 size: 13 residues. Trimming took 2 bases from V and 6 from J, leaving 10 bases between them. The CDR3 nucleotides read TGTGCCAGCAGTTTACTTCGGACCCATGGCTACACCTTC. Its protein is CASSLLRTHGYTF.

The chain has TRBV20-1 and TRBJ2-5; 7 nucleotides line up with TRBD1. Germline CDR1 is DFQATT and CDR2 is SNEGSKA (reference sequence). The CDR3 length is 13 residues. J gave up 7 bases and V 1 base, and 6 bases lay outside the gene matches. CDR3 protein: CSARGTGAATQYF. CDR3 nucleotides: TGCAGTGCTAGAGGTACAGGGGCAGCGACCCAGTACTTC.

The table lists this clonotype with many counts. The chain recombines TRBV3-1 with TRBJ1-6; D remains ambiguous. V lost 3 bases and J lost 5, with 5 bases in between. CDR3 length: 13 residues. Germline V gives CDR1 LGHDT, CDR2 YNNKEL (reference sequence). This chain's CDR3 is CASSQGNNSPLHF. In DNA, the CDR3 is TGTGCCAGCAGCCAGGGAAATAATTCACCCCTCCACTTT. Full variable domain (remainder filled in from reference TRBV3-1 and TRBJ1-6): DTAVSQTPKYLVTQMGNDKSIKCEQNLGHDTMYWYKQDSKKFLKIMFSYNNKELIINETVPNRFSPKSPDKAHLNLHINSLELGDSAVYFCASSQGNNSPLHFGNGTRLTVT.